What follows are 23 T cell receptor beta chains derived from one specimen sequenced in a study of PD-1 blockade in classical Hodgkin lymphoma. Assay used: immunoSEQ multiplex PCR; TCRdb lists only in-frame clones, some missing. The sample has 100,000 to 130,000 clones, about nine tenths seen once. Autologous stem cell transplantation was followed by relapse in every patient, and brentuximab vedotin exposure varied. The sample consisted of peripheral blood mononuclear cells (PBMCs), taken before the second cycle of nivolumab. The receptor source for this set is a human donor with classical Hodgkin lymphoma.

The chain employs TRBV27 and TRBJ1-2; D remains ambiguous. Trimming stripped 5 bases from V and 8 bases from J, with 27 bases between. Germline V gene sequence: CDR1 MNHEY, CDR2 SMNVEV (reference sequence). The CDR3 is 17 amino acids. CDR3 residues: CASSQTLGGRSIRGYTF. The CDR3 coding sequence is TGTGCCAGCAGTCAGACGCTCGGAGGACGTTCGATTAGAGGCTACACCTTC.

The chain is built from TRBV4-2 and TRBJ2-3, with D perhaps being TRBD1 or TRBD2 (6 bases each). The CDR3 extends over 15 amino acids. V was clipped by 3 bases and J by 2 bases, with 12 bases between them. Germline V CDR1 and CDR2: LGHNA, YNFKEQ. CDR3 coding DNA: TGTGCCAGCAGCCAGATGCGGGACAACACAGATACGCAGTATTTT. Translated: CASSQMRDNTDTQYF.

This chain uses TRBV19 with TRBJ1-1; D gene ambiguous. With 4 bases removed from V and 0 bases from J, the gap between germline ends came to 9 bases. Germline values: CDR1 LNHDA, CDR2 SQIVND (reference sequence). The CDR3 is made up of 14 amino acids. CDR3 DNA: TGTGCCAGTAGTACTCTAATCATGAACACTGAAGCTTTCTTT. This gives the protein CASSTLIMNTEAFF.

The CDR3 DNA sequence: TGTGCCAGCAGGCTCCGGGGACAGGGCTATGAGCAGTTCTTC. Protein product: CASRLRGQGYEQFF. The chain joins TRBV13 to TRBJ2-1, with TRBD1 matching 9 bases. V trimming: 6 bases; J trimming: 8 bases; junction bases outside the gene matches: 8. The CDR3 totals 14 residues. Germline V CDR1 and CDR2: PRHDT, FYEKMQ (reference sequence).

This clone was detected only a few times. The chain uses TRBV23-1 and TRBJ2-7, with TRBD2 matching 10 bases. TRBV23-1 is known as an ORF, though its function is uncertain. The CDR3 extends over 16 amino acids. V was clipped by 0 bases and J by 1 base; unmatched bases: 3. The CDR3 protein is CASSQSGTSVSYEQYF. The DNA for the CDR3 is TGCGCCAGCAGTCAATCGGGGACTAGCGTTTCCTACGAGCAGTACTTC.

The CDR3 DNA is TGTGCCAGCAGCCAAGATCTGCAGCAGGAGTACGAGCAGTACTTC. It yields the protein CASSQDLQQEYEQYF. V and J are TRBV4-2 and TRBJ2-7; no definite D call. The CDR3 loop spans 15 amino acids. V was shortened by 0 bases and J by 4 bases, with 13 bases between the two germline ends. Germline-derived CDR1 and CDR2 are LGHNA and YNFKEQ.

V and J are TRBV28 and TRBJ1-4, with a tentative D call TRBD1 (6 bases). Germline values: CDR1 MDHEN, CDR2 SYDVKM. The CDR3 contains 15 residues. V shed 3 bases and J shed 3 bases, with 11 bases lying between them. CDR3 amino acids: CASSLWGASNEKLFF. CDR3 nucleotides: TGTGCCAGCAGTTTGTGGGGGGCCTCTAATGAAAAACTGTTTTTT.

A single count supports this clone. This chain joins TRBV4-3 and TRBJ2-7; D may be TRBD1 or TRBD2 (6 bases each). V was cut by 4 bases and J by 7 bases, with 17 bases left in between. Germline assignment: CDR1 LGHNA and CDR2 YSLEER. CDR3 size: 14 residues. The CDR3 sequence is CASSPFRKGGEQYF. CDR3 nucleotide sequence: TGCGCCAGCAGCCCATTTCGCAAAGGGGGGGAGCAGTACTTC.

This clone has just one count. The chain employs TRBV11-3 and TRBJ2-3; D not resolved. The CDR3 runs 15 residues. CDR1 and CDR2 (germline): SGHNT, YENEEA. V lost 1 base to trimming and J lost 0 bases, with 8 bases between them. CDR3 in DNA: TGTGCCAGCAGCTTAGGGGCCAGTAGCACAGATACGCAGTATTTT. Translated, it gives CASSLGASSTDTQYF.

The V and J genes are TRBV4-1 and TRBJ1-2; possibly TRBD1 for D (5 bases). The CDR3 is made up of 15 amino acids. Per the germline V gene, CDR1 is MGHRA and CDR2 is YSYEKL. The V gene lost 1 base and the J gene lost 8 bases, with 17 bases spanning the gap. CDR3 in amino acids: CASSQVGGNYGGYTF. The DNA for the CDR3 is TGCGCCAGCAGCCAAGTGGGGGGGAACTATGGAGGCTACACCTTC.

This sequence joins TRBV30 and TRBJ2-7, with D perhaps matching TRBD1 or TRBD2 (5 bases each). Germline values: CDR1 GTSNPN, CDR2 SVGIG (reference sequence). CDR3 length equals 11 residues. V shed 4 bases and J shed 6 bases, with 10 bases lying between them. Here the CDR3 DNA reads TGTGCCTGGACGGGACCCACCGAGCAGTACTTC. Its protein is CAWTGPTEQYF.

The rearrangement joins TRBV28 to TRBJ1-3; D uncertain. The CDR3 consists of 12 residues. The V end was cut by 6 bases, the J end by 2 bases, with 5 bases between. Germline V gene lookup returns CDR1 MDHEN and CDR2 SYDVKM. The DNA for the CDR3 is TGTGCCAGCAGCCGCCCTGGAAACACCATATATTTT. This sequence encodes CASSRPGNTIYF.

V is TRBV10-3 and J is TRBJ1-2; a possible D gene is TRBD1 (6 bases). The CDR3 covers 13 residues. Germline assignment: CDR1 ENHRY and CDR2 SYGVKD. Trimming pared 5 bases from V and 6 bases from J, leaving 13 bases between. CDR3 in amino acids: CAISQQGGDGYTF. The CDR3 DNA is TGTGCCATCAGTCAACAGGGCGGGGATGGCTACACCTTC.

This clone was counted a few times. This chain joins TRBV19 and TRBJ2-1, with TRBD1 matching 7 bases. This CDR3 is 16 amino acids long. Germline-derived CDR1 and CDR2 are LNHDA and SQIVND (reference sequence). After removal of 5 bases from V and 1 base from J, the junction contained 8 bases not matched to a gene. This CDR3 reads CASSPGQAISYNEQFF. In DNA, the CDR3 is TGTGCCAGTAGTCCTGGACAGGCGATATCCTACAATGAGCAGTTCTTC. The variable domain in full, completed from reference TRBV19 and TRBJ2-1, reads DGGITQSPKYLFRKEGQNVTLSCEQNLNHDAMYWYRQDPGQGLRLIYYSQIVNDFQKGDIAEGYSVSREKKESFPLTVTSAQKNPTAFYLCASSPGQAISYNEQFFGPGTRLTVL.

The J gene is TRBJ2-7, the V gene TRBV6-5; possible D gene TRBD2, 5 bases. Germline V CDR1 and CDR2: MNHEY, SVGAGI. V lost 4 bases and J 3 bases, leaving 10 bases between the germline ends. The CDR3 runs to 13 residues. The CDR3: CASSSSSNYEQYF. DNA for the CDR3: TGTGCCAGCAGTTCTAGCAGTAACTACGAGCAGTACTTC.

The chain employs TRBV11-2 and TRBJ2-7; D might be TRBD1 (5 bases). Per germline, CDR1 SGHAT and CDR2 FQNNGV. The CDR3 spans 15 residues. Trimming left V 0 bases short and J 4 bases short, with 13 bases between. The CDR3 coding sequence is TGTGCCAGCAGCTTAGACCCTAGACAGTCATACGAGCAGTACTTC. Translation: CASSLDPRQSYEQYF.

This sequence joins TRBV5-1 and TRBJ2-2; 7 bases match TRBD1. Germline V gene sequence: CDR1 SGHRS, CDR2 YFSETQ. The junction had 8 bases not matched to a gene; V was cut back by 6 bases and J by 6 bases. The CDR3 has 14 residues. CDR3 residues: CASTVGQRSGELFF. The CDR3 DNA is TGCGCCAGCACCGTGGGACAGAGGTCCGGGGAGCTGTTTTTT.

The chain combines TRBV9 with TRBJ2-1; D might be TRBD1 (5 bases). Trimming shortened V by 4 bases and J by 1 base, and 15 bases separated the two germline ends. Germline V gene lookup returns CDR1 SGDLS and CDR2 YYNGEE. The CDR3 spans 16 residues. CDR3 coding DNA: TGTGCCAGCAGCCCCCTGTATAAGGGGTCCTACAATGAGCAGTTCTTC. The encoded protein is CASSPLYKGSYNEQFF.

There are a few counts of this clone. This chain links TRBV6-5 with TRBJ1-1; tentative D call: TRBD1 (5 bases). Per germline, CDR1 MNHEY and CDR2 SVGAGI. This CDR3 region has 13 residues. Trimming stripped 4 bases from V and 1 base from J, with 7 bases between. CDR3 region: CASSFTGNTEAFF. CDR3 sequence (DNA): TGTGCCAGCAGTTTTACAGGGAACACTGAAGCTTTCTTT.

The chain joins TRBV5-6 to TRBJ1-3, with D perhaps TRBD1 (5 bases). Trimming removed 4 bases from V and 0 bases from J, with 11 bases in between. Per the germline V gene, CDR1 is SGHDT and CDR2 is YYEEEE. The CDR3 has 15 amino acids. DNA for the CDR3: TGTGCCAGCAGCCTGGGGACCGTCTCTGGAAACACCATATATTTT. Translated: CASSLGTVSGNTIYF.

The V gene is TRBV7-2, the J gene TRBJ2-6; perhaps D is TRBD1 or TRBD2 (5 bases each). The CDR3 contains 15 residues. From germline, CDR1 is SGHTA and CDR2 FQGNSA. V was shortened by 2 bases and J by 2 bases, with 7 bases between the two germline ends. The CDR3 sequence is CASSLMGAGANVLTF. In DNA form, the CDR3 reads TGTGCCAGCAGCTTAATGGGGGCTGGGGCCAACGTCCTGACTTTC.

This chain uses TRBV7-9 with TRBJ1-5, with D possibly matching TRBD1 (5 bases). This CDR3 contains 13 residues. Germline CDR1 is SEHNR and CDR2 is FQNEAQ (reference sequence). Trimming pared 4 bases from V and 5 bases from J, leaving 9 bases between. The CDR3 coding sequence is TGTGCCAGCAGCTGGGGGGGGGATCAGCCCCAGCATTTT. Protein sequence: CASSWGGDQPQHF.

The chain carries TRBV27 and TRBJ1-2, with 12 bases identical to TRBD1. Germline V gene lookup returns CDR1 MNHEY and CDR2 SMNVEV (reference sequence). After removal of 5 bases from V and 3 bases from J, the junction contained 16 bases not matched to a gene. This CDR3 spans 19 amino acids. CDR3 amino acids: CASSRLPGTGGLLYYGYTF. The CDR3 coding sequence is TGTGCCAGCAGTCGTCTCCCCGGGACAGGGGGCCTCCTCTACTATGGCTACACCTTC.